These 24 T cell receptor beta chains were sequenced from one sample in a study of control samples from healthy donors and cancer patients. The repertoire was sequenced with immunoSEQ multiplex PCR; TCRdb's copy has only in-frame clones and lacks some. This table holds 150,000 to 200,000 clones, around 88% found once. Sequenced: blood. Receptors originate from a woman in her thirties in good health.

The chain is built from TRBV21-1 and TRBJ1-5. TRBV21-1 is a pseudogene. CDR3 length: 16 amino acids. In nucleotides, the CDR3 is TGTGCCAGCAGCATCCCTGGGGGGGTCTGCAATCAGCCCCAGCATTTT. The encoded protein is CASSIPGGVCNQPQHF.

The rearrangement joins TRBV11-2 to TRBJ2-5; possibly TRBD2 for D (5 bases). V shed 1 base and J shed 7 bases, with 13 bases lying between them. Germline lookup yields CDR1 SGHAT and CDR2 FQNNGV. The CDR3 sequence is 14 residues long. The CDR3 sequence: CASSLATTIGTQYF. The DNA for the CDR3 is TGTGCCAGCAGCTTAGCGACTACCATCGGGACCCAGTACTTC.

This CDR3 is CASSLLAGVVDEQFF. For the CDR3, the DNA is TGTGCCAGCAGCTTACTAGCGGGAGTTGTCGATGAGCAGTTCTTC. This chain joins TRBV5-5 and TRBJ2-1; TRBD2 agrees at 11 bases. V shed 2 bases, J shed 8 bases, and the junction held 6 bases outside the gene matches. The V gene's germline CDR1 is SGHKS and CDR2 YYEKEE (reference sequence). CDR3 length: 15 amino acids.

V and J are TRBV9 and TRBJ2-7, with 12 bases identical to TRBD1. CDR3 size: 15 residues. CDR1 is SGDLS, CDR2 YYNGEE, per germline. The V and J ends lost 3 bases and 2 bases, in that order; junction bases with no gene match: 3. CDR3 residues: CASSGDRGRPYEQYF. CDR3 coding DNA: TGTGCCAGCAGCGGGGACAGGGGGCGGCCCTACGAGCAGTACTTC. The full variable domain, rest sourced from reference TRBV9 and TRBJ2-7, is DSGVTQTPKHLITATGQRVTLRCSPRSGDLSVYWYQQSLDQGLQFLIQYYNGEERAKGNILERFSAQQFPDLHSELNLSSLELGDSALYFCASSGDRGRPYEQYFGPGTRLTVT.

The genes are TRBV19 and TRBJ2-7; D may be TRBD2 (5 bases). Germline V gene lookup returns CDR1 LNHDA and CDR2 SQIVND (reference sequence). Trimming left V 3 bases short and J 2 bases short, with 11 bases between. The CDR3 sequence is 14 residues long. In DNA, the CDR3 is TGTGCCAGTAGTATTGTGGGAGAGCCCTACGAGCAGTACTTC. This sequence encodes CASSIVGEPYEQYF.

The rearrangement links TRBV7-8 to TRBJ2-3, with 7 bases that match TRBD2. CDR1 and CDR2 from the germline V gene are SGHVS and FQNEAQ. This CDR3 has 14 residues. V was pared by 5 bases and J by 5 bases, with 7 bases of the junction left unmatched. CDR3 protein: CASSPRGGVDTQYF. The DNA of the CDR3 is TGTGCCAGCAGCCCCCGGGGAGGGGTAGATACGCAGTATTTT.

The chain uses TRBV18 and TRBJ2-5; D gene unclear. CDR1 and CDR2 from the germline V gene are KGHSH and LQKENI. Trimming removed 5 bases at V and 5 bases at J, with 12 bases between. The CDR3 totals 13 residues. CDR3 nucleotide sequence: TGTGCCAGCTCAGAGACCCACACGGAGACCCAGTACTTC. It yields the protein CASSETHTETQYF.

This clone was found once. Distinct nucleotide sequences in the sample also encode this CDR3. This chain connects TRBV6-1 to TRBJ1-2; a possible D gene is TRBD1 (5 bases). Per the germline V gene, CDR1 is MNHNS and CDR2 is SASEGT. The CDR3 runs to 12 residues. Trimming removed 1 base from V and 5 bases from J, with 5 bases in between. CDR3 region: CASSEGGYGYTF. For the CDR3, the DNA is TGTGCCAGCAGTGAAGGGGGGTATGGCTACACCTTC.

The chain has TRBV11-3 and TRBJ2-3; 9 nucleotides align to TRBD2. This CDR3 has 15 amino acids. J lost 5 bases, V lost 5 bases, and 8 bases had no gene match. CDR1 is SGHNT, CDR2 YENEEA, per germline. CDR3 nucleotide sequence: TGTGCCAGCAGCCCCGGGACTAGCCTCCGAGATACGCAGTATTTT. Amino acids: CASSPGTSLRDTQYF.

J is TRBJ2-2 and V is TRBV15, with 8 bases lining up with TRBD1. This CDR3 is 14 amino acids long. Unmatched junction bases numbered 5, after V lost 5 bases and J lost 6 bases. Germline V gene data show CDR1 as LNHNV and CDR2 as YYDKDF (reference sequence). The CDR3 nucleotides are TGTGCCACCAGCCCGGACAGGGTGTCCGGGGAGCTGTTTTTT. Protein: CATSPDRVSGELFF.

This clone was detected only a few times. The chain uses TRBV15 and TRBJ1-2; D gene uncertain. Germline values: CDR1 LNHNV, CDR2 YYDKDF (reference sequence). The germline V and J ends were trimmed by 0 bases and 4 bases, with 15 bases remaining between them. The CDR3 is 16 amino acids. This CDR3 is CATSRDRVQYSYGYTF. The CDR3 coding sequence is TGTGCCACCAGCAGAGATCGGGTACAGTATAGCTATGGCTACACCTTC.

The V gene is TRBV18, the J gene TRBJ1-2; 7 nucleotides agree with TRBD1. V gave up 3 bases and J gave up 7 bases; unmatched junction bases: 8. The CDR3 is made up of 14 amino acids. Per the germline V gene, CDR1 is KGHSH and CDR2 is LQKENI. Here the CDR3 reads CASSPDRDISGYTF. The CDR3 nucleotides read TGTGCCAGCTCACCCGACAGGGATATAAGTGGCTACACCTTC. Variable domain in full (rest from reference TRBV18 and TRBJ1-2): NAGVMQNPRHLVRRRGQEARLRCSPMKGHSHVYWYRQLPEEGLKFMVYLQKENIIDESGMPKERFSAEFPKEGPSILRIQQVVRGDSAAYFCASSPDRDISGYTFGSGTRLTVV.

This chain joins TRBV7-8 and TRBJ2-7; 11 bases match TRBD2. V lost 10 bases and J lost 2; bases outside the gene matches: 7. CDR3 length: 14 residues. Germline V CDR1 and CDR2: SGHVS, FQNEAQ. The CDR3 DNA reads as TGTGCCACTAGTGGGACTAGCGGACCCTACGAGCAGTACTTC. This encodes CATSGTSGPYEQYF.

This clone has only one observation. The CDR3 reads CASSYRDIDTEAFF. Written as DNA, the CDR3 is TGCGCCAGCAGCTACCGGGACATAGACACTGAAGCTTTCTTT. The V and J genes are TRBV5-1 and TRBJ1-1; D is possibly TRBD1 (6 bases). Germline values: CDR1 SGHRS, CDR2 YFSETQ. CDR3 length: 14 residues. V lost 3 bases and J lost 3, with 12 bases in between.

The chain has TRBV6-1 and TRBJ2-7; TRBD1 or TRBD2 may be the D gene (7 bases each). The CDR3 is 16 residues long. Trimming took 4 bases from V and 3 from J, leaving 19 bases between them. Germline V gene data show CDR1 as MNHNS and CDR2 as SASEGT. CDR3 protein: CASSVGGGAGLYEQYF. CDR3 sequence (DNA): TGTGCCAGCAGTGTGGGAGGGGGCGCAGGCCTCTACGAGCAGTACTTC.

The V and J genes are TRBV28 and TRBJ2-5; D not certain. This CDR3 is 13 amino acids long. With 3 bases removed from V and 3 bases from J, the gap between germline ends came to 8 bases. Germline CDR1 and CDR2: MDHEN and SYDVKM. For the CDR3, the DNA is TGTGCCAGCAGTTTCCGAATTAAAGAGACCCAGTACTTC. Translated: CASSFRIKETQYF. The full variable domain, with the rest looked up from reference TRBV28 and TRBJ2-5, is DVKVTQSSRYLVKRTGEKVFLECVQDMDHENMFWYRQDPGLGLRLIYFSYDVKMKEKGDIPEGYSVSREKKERFSLILESASTNQTSMYLCASSFRIKETQYFGPGTRLLVL.

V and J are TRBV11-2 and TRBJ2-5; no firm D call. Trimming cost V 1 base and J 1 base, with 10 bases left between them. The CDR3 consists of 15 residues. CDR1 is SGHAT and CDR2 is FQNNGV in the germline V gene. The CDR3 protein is CASSLGRRIQETQYF. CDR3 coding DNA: TGTGCCAGCAGCTTAGGACGACGGATCCAAGAGACCCAGTACTTC.

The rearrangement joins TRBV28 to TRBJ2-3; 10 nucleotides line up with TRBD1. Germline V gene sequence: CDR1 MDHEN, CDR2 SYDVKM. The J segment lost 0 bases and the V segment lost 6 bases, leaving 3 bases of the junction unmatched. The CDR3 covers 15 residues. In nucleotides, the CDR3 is TGTGCCAGCAGGGGACAGGGGATTAGCACAGATACGCAGTATTTT. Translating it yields CASRGQGISTDTQYF.

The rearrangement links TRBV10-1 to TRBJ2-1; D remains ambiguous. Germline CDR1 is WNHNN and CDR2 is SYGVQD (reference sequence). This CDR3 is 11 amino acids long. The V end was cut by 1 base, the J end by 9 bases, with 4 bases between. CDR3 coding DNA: TGCGCCAGCAGTGAGTGGGGTGAGCAGTTCTTC. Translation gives CASSEWGEQFF.

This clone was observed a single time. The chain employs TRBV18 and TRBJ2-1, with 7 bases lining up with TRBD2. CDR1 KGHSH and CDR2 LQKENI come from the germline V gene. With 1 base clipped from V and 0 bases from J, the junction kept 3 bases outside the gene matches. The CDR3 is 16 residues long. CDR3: CASSPRASGSYNEQFF. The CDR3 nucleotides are TGTGCCAGCTCACCACGGGCTAGCGGCTCCTACAATGAGCAGTTCTTC.

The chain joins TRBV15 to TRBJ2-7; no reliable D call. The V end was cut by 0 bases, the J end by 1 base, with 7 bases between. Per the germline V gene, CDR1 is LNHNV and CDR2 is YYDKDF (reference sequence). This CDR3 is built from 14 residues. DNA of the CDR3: TGTGCCACCAGCAGAGATCCACTGTCCTACGAGCAGTACTTC. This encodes CATSRDPLSYEQYF. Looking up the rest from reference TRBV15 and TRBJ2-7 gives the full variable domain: DAMVIQNPRYQVTQFGKPVTLSCSQTLNHNVMYWYQQKSSQAPKLLFHYYDKDFNNEADTPDNFQSRRPNTSFCFLDIRSPGLGDTAMYLCATSRDPLSYEQYFGPGTRLTVT.

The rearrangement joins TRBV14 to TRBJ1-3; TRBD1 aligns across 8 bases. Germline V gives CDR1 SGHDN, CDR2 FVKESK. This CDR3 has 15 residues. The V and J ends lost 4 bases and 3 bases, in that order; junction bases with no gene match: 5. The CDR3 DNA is TGTGCCAGCAGCCGGCCAGGGGGCGTTGGAAACACCATATATTTT. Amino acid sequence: CASSRPGGVGNTIYF.

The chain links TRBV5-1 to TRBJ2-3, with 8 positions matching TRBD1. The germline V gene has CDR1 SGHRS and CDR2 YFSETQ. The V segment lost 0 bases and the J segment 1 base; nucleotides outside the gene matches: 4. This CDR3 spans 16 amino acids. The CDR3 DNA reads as TGCGCCAGCAGCTTGGACGAGACAGGGGGCACAGATACGCAGTATTTT. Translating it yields CASSLDETGGTDTQYF.

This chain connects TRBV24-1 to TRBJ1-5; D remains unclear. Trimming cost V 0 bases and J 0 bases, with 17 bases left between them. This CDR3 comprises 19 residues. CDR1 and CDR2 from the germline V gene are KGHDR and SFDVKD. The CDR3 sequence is CATSDLRVLQPYSNQPQHF. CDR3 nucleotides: TGTGCCACCAGTGATTTGCGGGTTCTTCAGCCGTATAGCAATCAGCCCCAGCATTTT.